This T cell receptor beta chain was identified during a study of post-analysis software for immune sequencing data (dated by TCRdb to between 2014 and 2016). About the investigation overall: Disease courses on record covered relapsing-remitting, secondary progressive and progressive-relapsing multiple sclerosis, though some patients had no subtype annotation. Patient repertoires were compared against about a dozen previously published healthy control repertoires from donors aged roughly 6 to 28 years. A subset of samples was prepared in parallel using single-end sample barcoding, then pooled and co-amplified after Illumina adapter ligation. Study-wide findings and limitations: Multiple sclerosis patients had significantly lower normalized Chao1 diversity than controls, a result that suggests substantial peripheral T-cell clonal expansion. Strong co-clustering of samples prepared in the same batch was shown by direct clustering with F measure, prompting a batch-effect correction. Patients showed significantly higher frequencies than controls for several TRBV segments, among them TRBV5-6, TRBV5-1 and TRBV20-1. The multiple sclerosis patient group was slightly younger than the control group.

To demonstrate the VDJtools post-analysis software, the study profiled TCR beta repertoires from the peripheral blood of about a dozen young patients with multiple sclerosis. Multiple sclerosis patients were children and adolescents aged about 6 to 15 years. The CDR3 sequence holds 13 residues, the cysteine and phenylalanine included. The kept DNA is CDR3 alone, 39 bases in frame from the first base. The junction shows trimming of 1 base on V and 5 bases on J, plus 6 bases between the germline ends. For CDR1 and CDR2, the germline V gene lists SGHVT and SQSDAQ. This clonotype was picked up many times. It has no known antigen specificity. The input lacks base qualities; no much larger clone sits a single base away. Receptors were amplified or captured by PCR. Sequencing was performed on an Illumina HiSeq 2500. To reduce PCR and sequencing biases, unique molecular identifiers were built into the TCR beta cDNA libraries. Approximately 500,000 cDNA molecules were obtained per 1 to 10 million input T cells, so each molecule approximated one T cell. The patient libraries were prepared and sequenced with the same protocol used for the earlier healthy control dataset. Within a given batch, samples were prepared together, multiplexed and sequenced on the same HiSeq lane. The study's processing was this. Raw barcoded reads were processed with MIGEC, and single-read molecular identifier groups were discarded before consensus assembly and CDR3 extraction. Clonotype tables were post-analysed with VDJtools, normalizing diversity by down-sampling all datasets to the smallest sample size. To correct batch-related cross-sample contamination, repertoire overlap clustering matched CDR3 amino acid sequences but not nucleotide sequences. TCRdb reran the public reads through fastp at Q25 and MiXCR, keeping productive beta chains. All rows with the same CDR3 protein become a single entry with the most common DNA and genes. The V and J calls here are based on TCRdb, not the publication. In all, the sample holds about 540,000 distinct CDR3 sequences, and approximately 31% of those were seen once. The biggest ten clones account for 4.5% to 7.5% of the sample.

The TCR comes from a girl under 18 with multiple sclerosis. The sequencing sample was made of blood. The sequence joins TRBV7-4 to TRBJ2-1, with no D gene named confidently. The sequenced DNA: TGTGCCAGCAGCTTAGGCCCCCACAATGAGCAGTTCTTC. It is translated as CASSLGPHNEQFF.